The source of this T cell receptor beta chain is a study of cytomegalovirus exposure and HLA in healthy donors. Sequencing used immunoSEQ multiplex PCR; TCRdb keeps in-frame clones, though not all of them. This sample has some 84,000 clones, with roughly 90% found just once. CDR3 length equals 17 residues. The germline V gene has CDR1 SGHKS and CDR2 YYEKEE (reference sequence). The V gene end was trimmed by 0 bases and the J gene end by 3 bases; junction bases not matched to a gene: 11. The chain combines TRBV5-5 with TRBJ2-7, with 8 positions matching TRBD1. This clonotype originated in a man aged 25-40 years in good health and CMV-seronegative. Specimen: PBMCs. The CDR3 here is CASSLDGDRGIIYEQYF. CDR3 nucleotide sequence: TGTGCCAGCAGCTTGGACGGCGACAGGGGAATTATCTACGAGCAGTACTTC.